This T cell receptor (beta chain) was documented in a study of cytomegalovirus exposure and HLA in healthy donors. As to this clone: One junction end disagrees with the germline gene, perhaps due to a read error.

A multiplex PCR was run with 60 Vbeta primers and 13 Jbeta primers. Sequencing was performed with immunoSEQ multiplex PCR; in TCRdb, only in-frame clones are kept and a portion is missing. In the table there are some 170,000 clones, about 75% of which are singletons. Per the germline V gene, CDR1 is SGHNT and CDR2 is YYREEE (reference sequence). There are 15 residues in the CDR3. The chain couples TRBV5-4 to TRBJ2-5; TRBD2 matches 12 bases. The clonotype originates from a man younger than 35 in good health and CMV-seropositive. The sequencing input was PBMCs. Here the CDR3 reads CASSWTSGTQEAQYF. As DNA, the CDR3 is TGTGCCAGCAGCTGGACTAGCGGGACCCAAGAGGCCCAGTACTTC.